These 4 T cell receptor beta chains were all obtained from the same sample, sequenced in a study of cytomegalovirus exposure and HLA in healthy donors. The primer mix had 60 Vbeta and 13 Jbeta primers. The protocol was immunoSEQ multiplex PCR, while the TCRdb copy is restricted to in-frame clones and leaves out a portion. Found here are approximately 190,000 clones; the top ten clones hold around 6%. The sequenced material came from PBMCs. These receptors all stem from a man younger than 40 in good health and CMV-seronegative.

The chain has TRBV18 and TRBJ1-1; tentative D call: TRBD1 (6 bases). CDR1 and CDR2 (germline): KGHSH, LQKENI. Trimming took off 6 bases at V and 0 bases at J, with 17 bases between the two ends. The CDR3 runs 16 residues. The CDR3 spells CASSPTGGAMNTEAFF. In nucleotides, the CDR3 is TGTGCCAGCTCCCCGACCGGGGGGGCCATGAACACTGAAGCTTTCTTT. The full variable domain, in which reference TRBV18 and TRBJ1-1 provide the parts outside the CDR3, is NAGVMQNPRHLVRRRGQEARLRCSPMKGHSHVYWYRQLPEEGLKFMVYLQKENIIDESGMPKERFSAEFPKEGPSILRIQQVVRGDSAAYFCASSPTGGAMNTEAFFGQGTRLTVV.

This rearrangement joins TRBV6-5 to TRBJ2-7; 8 nucleotides align to TRBD2. The CDR3 totals 15 residues. Trimming at V came to 6 bases and at J to 2 bases, leaving 9 bases not matched to a gene. CDR1 and CDR2 (germline): MNHEY, SVGAGI. CDR3 DNA: TGTGCCAGCAGGGTTAGCGGGGACCCCGCCTACGAGCAGTACTTC. Translation: CASRVSGDPAYEQYF.

The chain has TRBV28 and TRBJ1-1; weak D call: TRBD1 (5 bases). CDR1 and CDR2 from the germline V gene are MDHEN and SYDVKM. The length of the CDR3 is 13 residues. V shed 5 bases and J shed 0 bases, with 7 bases lying between them. The CDR3 region is CASSGQMNTEAFF. The CDR3 nucleotides read TGTGCCAGCAGTGGACAAATGAACACTGAAGCTTTCTTT.

The rearrangement links TRBV7-7 to TRBJ2-3; 9 nucleotides line up with TRBD1. CDR3 length: 14 amino acids. CDR1 SSHAT and CDR2 FNYEAQ come from the germline V gene (reference sequence). V gave up 3 bases and J gave up 4 bases; unmatched junction bases: 2. The CDR3 DNA is TGTGCCAGCAGCTTGGGACAGGGACCAGATACGCAGTATTTT. The encoded protein is CASSLGQGPDTQYF.